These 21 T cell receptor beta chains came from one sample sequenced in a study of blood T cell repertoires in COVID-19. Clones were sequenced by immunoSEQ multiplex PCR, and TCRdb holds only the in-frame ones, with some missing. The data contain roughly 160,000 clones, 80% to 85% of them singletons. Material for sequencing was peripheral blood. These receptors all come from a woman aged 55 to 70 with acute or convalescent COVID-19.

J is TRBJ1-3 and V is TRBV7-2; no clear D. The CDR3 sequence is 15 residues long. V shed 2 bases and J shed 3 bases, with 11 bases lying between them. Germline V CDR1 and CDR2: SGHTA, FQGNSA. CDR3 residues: CASSLSPGVGNTIYF. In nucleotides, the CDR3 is TGTGCCAGCAGCTTAAGCCCCGGGGTTGGAAACACCATATATTTT. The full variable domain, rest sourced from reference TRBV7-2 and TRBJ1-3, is GAGVSQSPSNKVTEKGKDVELRCDPISGHTALYWYRQSLGQGLEFLIYFQGNSAPDKSGLPSDRFSAERTGGSVSTLTIQRTQQEDSAVYLCASSLSPGVGNTIYFGEGSWLTVV.

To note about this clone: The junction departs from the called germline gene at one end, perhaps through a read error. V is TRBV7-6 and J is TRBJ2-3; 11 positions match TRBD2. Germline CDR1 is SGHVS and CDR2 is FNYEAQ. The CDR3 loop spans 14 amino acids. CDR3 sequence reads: CASSLAGGADTQYF. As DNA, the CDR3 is TGTGCCAGCAGCCTAGCGGGGGGTGCAGATACGCAGTATTTT.

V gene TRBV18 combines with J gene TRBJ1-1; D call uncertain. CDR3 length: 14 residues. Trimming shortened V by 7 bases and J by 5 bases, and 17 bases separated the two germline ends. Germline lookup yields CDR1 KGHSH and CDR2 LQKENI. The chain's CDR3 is CASYQSGRGTEAFF. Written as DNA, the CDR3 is TGTGCCAGCTATCAGAGCGGGCGTGGGACTGAAGCTTTCTTT.

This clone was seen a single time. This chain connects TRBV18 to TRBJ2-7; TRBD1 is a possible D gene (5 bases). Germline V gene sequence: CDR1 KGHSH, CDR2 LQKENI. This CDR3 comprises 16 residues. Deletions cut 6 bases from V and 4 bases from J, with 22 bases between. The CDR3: CASSPLDTGAQYEQYF. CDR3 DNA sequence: TGTGCCAGCTCCCCCCTGGATACAGGAGCGCAATACGAGCAGTACTTC. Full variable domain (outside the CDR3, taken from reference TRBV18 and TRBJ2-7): NAGVMQNPRHLVRRRGQEARLRCSPMKGHSHVYWYRQLPEEGLKFMVYLQKENIIDESGMPKERFSAEFPKEGPSILRIQQVVRGDSAAYFCASSPLDTGAQYEQYFGPGTRLTVT.

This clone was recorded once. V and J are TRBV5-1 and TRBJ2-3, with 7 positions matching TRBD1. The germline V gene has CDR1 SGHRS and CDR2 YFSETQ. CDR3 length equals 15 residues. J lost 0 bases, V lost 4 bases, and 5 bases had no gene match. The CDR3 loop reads CASSEARGSTDTQYF. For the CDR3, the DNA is TGCGCCAGCAGCGAAGCCAGGGGGAGCACAGATACGCAGTATTTT.

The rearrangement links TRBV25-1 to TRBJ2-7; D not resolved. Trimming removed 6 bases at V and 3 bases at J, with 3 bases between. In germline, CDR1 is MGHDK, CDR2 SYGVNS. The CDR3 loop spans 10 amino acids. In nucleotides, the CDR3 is TGTGCCAGCAGCCTCTACGAGCAGTACTTC. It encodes CASSLYEQYF.

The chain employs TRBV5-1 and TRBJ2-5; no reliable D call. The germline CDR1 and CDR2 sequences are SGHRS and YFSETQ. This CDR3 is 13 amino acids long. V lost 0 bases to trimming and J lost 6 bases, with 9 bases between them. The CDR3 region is CASSLDPPKTQYF. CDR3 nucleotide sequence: TGCGCCAGCAGCTTGGATCCCCCAAAGACCCAGTACTTC.

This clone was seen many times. The CDR3 protein is CASSPGNRGSGYTF. DNA for the CDR3: TGTGCCAGCTCACCAGGGAACAGGGGGTCTGGCTACACCTTC. The chain has TRBV18 and TRBJ1-2; 8 positions agree with TRBD1. This CDR3 has 14 residues. Germline values: CDR1 KGHSH, CDR2 LQKENI. J gave up 7 bases and V 2 bases, and 6 bases lay outside the gene matches.

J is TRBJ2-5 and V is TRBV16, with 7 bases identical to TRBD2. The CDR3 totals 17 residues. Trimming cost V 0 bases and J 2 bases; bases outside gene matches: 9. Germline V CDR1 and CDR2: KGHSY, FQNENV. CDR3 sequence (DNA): TGTGCCAGCAGCCAATCAAGGGGAGGGAACACTCAAGAGACCCAGTACTTC. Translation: CASSQSRGGNTQETQYF. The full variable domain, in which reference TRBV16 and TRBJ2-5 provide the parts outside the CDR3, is GEEVAQTPKHLVRGEGQKAKLYCAPIKGHSYVFWYQQVLKNEFKFLISFQNENVFDETGMPKERFSAKCLPNSPCSLEIQATKLEDSAVYFCASSQSRGGNTQETQYFGPGTRLLVL.

In DNA, the CDR3 is TGTGCCAGCAGTCGGCCTGGGACAGAAGAGACCCAGTACTTC. This sequence encodes CASSRPGTEETQYF. The chain links TRBV5-4 to TRBJ2-5, with 7 bases fitting TRBD1. After removal of 5 bases from V and 3 bases from J, the junction contained 7 bases not matched to a gene. The CDR3 length is 14 residues. Germline V gene data show CDR1 as SGHNT and CDR2 as YYREEE (reference sequence).

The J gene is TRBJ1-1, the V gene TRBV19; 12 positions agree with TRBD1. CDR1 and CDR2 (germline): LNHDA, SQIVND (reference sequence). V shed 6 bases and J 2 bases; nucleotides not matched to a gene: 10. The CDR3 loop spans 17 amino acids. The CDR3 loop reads CASRGQGARRANTEAFF. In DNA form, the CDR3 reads TGTGCCAGTAGGGGACAGGGGGCGAGAAGGGCTAACACTGAAGCTTTCTTT.

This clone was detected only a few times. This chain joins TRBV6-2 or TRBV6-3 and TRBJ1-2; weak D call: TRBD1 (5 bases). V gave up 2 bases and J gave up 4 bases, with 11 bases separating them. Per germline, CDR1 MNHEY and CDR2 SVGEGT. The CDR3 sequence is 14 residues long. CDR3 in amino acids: CASSYLRDSYGYTF. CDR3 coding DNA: TGTGCCAGCAGTTACCTCAGGGATTCCTATGGCTACACCTTC.

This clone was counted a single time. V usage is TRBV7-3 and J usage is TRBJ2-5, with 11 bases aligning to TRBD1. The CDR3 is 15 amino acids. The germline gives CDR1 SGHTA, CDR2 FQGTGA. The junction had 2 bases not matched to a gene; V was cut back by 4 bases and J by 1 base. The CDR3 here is CASSSDRGPQETQYF. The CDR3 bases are TGTGCCAGCAGCTCGGACAGGGGGCCCCAAGAGACCCAGTACTTC.

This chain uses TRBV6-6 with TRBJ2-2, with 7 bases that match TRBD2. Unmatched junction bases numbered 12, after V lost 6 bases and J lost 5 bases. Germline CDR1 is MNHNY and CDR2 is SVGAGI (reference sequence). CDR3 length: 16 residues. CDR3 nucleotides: TGTGCCAGCAGCCTGCCTTACGGGGGGTATACCGGGGAGCTGTTTTTT. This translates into CASSLPYGGYTGELFF.

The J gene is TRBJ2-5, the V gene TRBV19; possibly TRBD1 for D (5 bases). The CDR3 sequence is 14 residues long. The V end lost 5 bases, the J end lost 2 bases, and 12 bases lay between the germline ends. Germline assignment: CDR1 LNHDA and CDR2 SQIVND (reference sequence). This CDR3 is CASSPGQKQETQYF. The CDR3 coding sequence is TGTGCCAGTAGTCCAGGGCAGAAGCAAGAGACCCAGTACTTC.

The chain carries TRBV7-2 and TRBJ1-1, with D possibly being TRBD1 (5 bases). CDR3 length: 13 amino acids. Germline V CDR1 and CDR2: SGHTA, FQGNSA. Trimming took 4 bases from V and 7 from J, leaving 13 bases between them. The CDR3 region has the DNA TGTGCCAGCAGCTACCCAAGACAGATTGAAGCTTTCTTT. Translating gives CASSYPRQIEAFF.

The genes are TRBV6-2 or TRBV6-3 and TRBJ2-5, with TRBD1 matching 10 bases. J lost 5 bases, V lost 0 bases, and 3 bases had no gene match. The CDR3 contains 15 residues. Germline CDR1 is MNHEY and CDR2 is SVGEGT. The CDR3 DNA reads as TGTGCCAGCAGTTACTCCGACAGGGGGCCGGAGACCCAGTACTTC. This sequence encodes CASSYSDRGPETQYF.

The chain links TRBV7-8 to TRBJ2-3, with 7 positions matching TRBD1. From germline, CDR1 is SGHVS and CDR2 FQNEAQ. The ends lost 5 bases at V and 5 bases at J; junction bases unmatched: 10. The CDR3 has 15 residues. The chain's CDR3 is CASSPRQGRGDTQYF. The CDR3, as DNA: TGTGCCAGCAGCCCGAGACAGGGTAGAGGAGATACGCAGTATTTT.

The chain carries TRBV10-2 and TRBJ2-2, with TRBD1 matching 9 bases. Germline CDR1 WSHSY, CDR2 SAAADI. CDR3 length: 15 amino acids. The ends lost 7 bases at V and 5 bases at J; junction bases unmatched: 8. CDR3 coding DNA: TGCGCCAGCAACAAACAGGGGGCGCAAACCGGGGAGCTGTTTTTT. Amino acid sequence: CASNKQGAQTGELFF.

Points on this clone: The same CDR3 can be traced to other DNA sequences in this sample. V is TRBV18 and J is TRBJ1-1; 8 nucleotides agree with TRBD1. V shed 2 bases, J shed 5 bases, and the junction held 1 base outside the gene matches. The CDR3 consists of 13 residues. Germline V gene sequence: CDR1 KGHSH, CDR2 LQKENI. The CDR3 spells CASSPGQGTEAFF. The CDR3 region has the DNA TGTGCCAGCTCACCAGGACAGGGTACTGAAGCTTTCTTT.

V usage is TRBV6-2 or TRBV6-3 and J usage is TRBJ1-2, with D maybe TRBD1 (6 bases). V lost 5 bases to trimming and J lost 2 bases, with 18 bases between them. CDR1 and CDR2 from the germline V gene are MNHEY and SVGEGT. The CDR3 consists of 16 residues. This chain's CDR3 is CASSTGPAGGNYGYTF. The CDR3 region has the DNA TGTGCCAGCAGTACAGGGCCCGCGGGGGGCAACTATGGCTACACCTTC.